This entry concerns a single T cell receptor (beta chain). Its antigen is currently unknown. At one end, the junction sequence differs from germline, possibly due to a read error. It was with a sample-barcoded 5' primer and a J-beta primer mix that a second PCR of about 6 to 12 cycles was run. Each cDNA molecule was tagged by a template-switch adaptor that had 12 random nucleotides. From each sample, at least 2.5 million paired-end reads containing CDR3 were obtained. MiXCR was run by TCRdb on the 5' RACE reads, yielding one entry per CDR3 protein. The sample lists just over 1 million distinct CDR3 sequences, under 55% occurring once. This sample stems from a study of blood T cells in healthy people across ages. Isolation of PBMCs gave at least 7 million cells per sample. Germline V gene sequence: CDR1 LNHNV, CDR2 YYDKDF (reference sequence). The CDR3 contains 16 residues. Study outcomes and limitations: Both naive CD4+ cell counts and diversity were greater in long-lived donors than in aged donors.

The chain recombines TRBV15 with TRBJ2-7; 10 positions match TRBD2. This TCR was recovered from a woman between 55 and 75 years old in good health. Material for sequencing was blood. CDR3 loop: CATSGETSGFIDEQYF. CDR3 nucleotide sequence: TGTGCCACCAGCGGAGAGACTAGCGGGTTTATCGATGAGCAGTACTTC. Full variable domain (outside the CDR3, taken from reference TRBV15 and TRBJ2-7): DAMVIQNPRYQVTQFGKPVTLSCSQTLNHNVMYWYQQKSSQAPKLLFHYYDKDFNNEADTPDNFQSRRPNTSFCFLDIRSPGLGDTAMYLCATSGETSGFIDEQYFGPGTRLTVT.